This T cell receptor delta chain was recovered during a study of gamma-delta T cells after stem cell transplantation. This clone is medium-sized by share. Additional DNA sequences in this sample encode the identical CDR3. In germline, CDR1 is GEAIGNYY, CDR2 EKD. CDR3 size: 19 residues. V was clipped by 0 bases and J by 0 bases; unmatched bases: 12. TCRdb re-called the RT-PCR reads with CATT. The sample carries approximately 2,500 delta-chain clones, 40% to 50% recorded once. Sequenced material: gamma-delta T cells. V usage is TRDV2 and J usage is TRDJ1; 10 bases map to TRDD3. This TCR was sampled from a human donor. It is not recorded whose cells these are; they may come from a transplant donor. The CDR3 loop is CACDTVVLGDSTYTDKLIF. The CDR3 DNA sequence: TGTGCCTGTGACACCGTGGTACTGGGGGATTCCACGTACACCGATAAACTCATCTTT.